This TCR beta chain was sequenced in a study of blood T cell repertoires in COVID-19 (dated by TCRdb to 2019 to 2021). Regarding the research as a whole: Samples covering the acute and convalescent phases of COVID-19 were provided by collaborators in the United States, Italy and Spain. The samples were drawn from the first 160 participants of the ongoing ImmuneRACE study and from some 1,300 subjects provided by 6 global collaborators. The material from the prospective study consisted of cDNA or gDNA derived from T cells, B-cell-depleted T cells, or PBMCs. The repertoires were made available in a free public database intended to serve as a resource for research on the immune response to SARS-CoV-2. Where available, HLA class I and class II types were taken from metadata supplied by the sample provider and were not determined by assay-based typing. Nearly every sample came with metadata listing a de-identified subject ID, COVID-19 status, age in years and sex. Deeply sampled blood TCRbeta repertoires from subjects exposed to, actively infected with, or recovered from COVID-19 were included in the dataset. Results and caveats for the whole study, not just this receptor: How much clinical and demographic metadata was included differed by source and by participant, and the metadata was provided uncurated.

The collaborating institutions used their own protocols to collect whole blood in K2EDTA tubes. For TCRbeta analysis, collaborators shipped samples in one of three forms: frozen whole blood, isolated PBMCs, or DNA extracted from either of those sample types. The immunoSEQ Assay, a bias-controlled multiplex PCR, was used to amplify TCRbeta CDR3 regions from genomic DNA. The published analysis was carried out like this. The number of nucleated cells in each sample was estimated from the amplification of reference gene primers within the assay. To quantify the absolute abundance of each unique TCRbeta CDR3 rearrangement, sequence reads were collapsed and filtered. For each sample, productive Simpson clonality was calculated as the square root of Simpson's diversity index over productive rearrangements. TCRdb holds this immuneACCESS table with in-frame rearrangements only. Some clones are missing; in checked studies, unresolved V genes explain under half, and the rest has no known cause. V and J calls and clone size are copied from that table; D and trimming were computed from the DNA. This sample holds under 200,000 clones; 80% to 85% were observed only once. In total, the top ten clones hold under 3% of the sample.

The germline V gene specifies SGHVS as CDR1 and FQNEAQ as CDR2. Compared with germline, V lacks 1 base and J lacks 7 bases; bases without a gene match: 4. The CDR3 sequence holds 15 residues, the cysteine and phenylalanine included. Just the 45-base CDR3 DNA is kept, in frame starting at base 1. On this clone: This clone's antigen is unknown. No much larger clonotype is one base removed from it; base qualities were not supplied.

The sequence came from a human donor with acute or convalescent COVID-19. The donor label of this sample is uncertain. The rearranged chain carries TRBV7-8 and TRBJ1-4, and 9 bases in between align with TRBD1. Input material: peripheral blood. The nucleotide sequence reads TGTGCCAGCAGCTTAGTGACAGGGGGAGGTGAAAAACTGTTTTTT. Translated, it reads CASSLVTGGGEKLFF.